This T cell receptor delta chain stems from a study of gamma-delta chains in newborns, infants, children (dated by TCRdb to between 2018 and 2021). About the study as a whole: In the study title, it is stated that polyclonal expansion of innate gammadelta T cells is driven by microbial exposure immediately after birth. The study investigated how microbial exposure shaped innate gammadelta T cell populations in human newborns immediately after birth.

To note about this clone: It lacks a known antigen. A read error is likely here: a far larger clone is one base away.

The CDR1 and CDR2 encoded by the germline V gene are GEAIGNYY and EKD. The CDR3 has 17 amino acids, counting the end cysteine and phenylalanine. The retained sequence is limited to the CDR3, 51 bases, with the frame set at the first base. V is shortened by 5 bases, J by 0 bases, and the region joining them spans 13 bases. For sequencing, an Illumina MiSeq was employed. With CATT, TCRdb called clones again from the public reads; duplicate DNA rows were later joined. Here the sample has over a thousand delta-chain clones; about 2.3% occur a single time. The ten largest clones add up to 25% to 35% of the sample.

The chain couples TRDV2 to TRDJ3, with TRDD3 as a weak D call on 6 bases. This receptor was identified in a child in good health. The specimen sequenced was blood. CDR3 loop: CACVGGAYSWDTRQMFF. At the DNA level, the sequence is TGTGCCTGTGTTGGGGGGGCCTACTCCTGGGACACCCGACAGATGTTTTTC.